This T cell receptor beta chain appears in the sequencing data of a study of blood T cell repertoires in COVID-19 (dated by TCRdb to 2018 to 2021). At the level of the whole study: For ImmuneRACE Cohort 3, a participant was defined as recovered based on two consecutive negative NP/OP PCR tests, clearance by a healthcare professional, or resolution of symptoms. Samples covering the acute and convalescent phases of COVID-19 were provided by collaborators in the United States, Italy and Spain. The material from the prospective study consisted of cDNA or gDNA derived from T cells, B-cell-depleted T cells, or PBMCs. Deeply sampled blood TCRbeta repertoires from subjects exposed to, actively infected with, or recovered from COVID-19 were included in the dataset. A freely available public database, intended as a resource for researchers studying the immune response to SARS-CoV-2, is where the repertoires were released. Samples came from the ongoing ImmuneRACE study (first 160 participants) plus 1,254 subjects from 6 global collaborators. Nearly every sample came with metadata listing a de-identified subject ID, COVID-19 status, age in years and sex. Where available, HLA class I and class II types were taken from metadata supplied by the sample provider and were not determined by assay-based typing.

General study outcomes and caveats: Clinical and demographic metadata were provided uncurated, with the amount varying by source and participant.

TCRbeta CDR3 regions were amplified from genomic DNA by means of the immunoSEQ Assay, a bias-controlled multiplex PCR. In the original analysis: Within the assay, amplification of reference gene primers was used to estimate how many nucleated cells each sample contained. To quantify the absolute abundance of each unique TCRbeta CDR3 rearrangement, sequence reads were collapsed and filtered. For each sample, productive Simpson clonality was calculated as the square root of Simpson's diversity index across productive rearrangements. This is the immuneACCESS table as TCRdb keeps it, with only in-frame sequences that have V and J called. A part of the clones is gone; compared with another copy, unresolved V genes explain less than half, and the rest is unexplained. Clonal size and the V and J genes are those of that table, whereas D and trimming came from the DNA. This sample holds 210,000 or so clones; roughly nine tenths were observed only once. The biggest ten clones account for approximately 3% of the sample.

Measured from the cysteine to the phenylalanine, the CDR3 is 16 residues long. The sequence is cut down to CDR3 DNA, 48 bases in frame from base 1. Unmatched junction bases come to 8, with V trimmed by 1 base and J by 7 bases. CDR1 and CDR2 (SGDLS, YYNGEE) derive from the germline V gene. This clone is a singleton in its sample. Its recognized antigen is unknown. No much larger clonotype is one base removed from it; base qualities were not supplied. In the prospective study, participants were about 18 to 95 years old, resided in about two dozen geographic areas of the United States, and were enrolled through a virtual design. To assign participants to cohorts, the prospective study relied on clinical history that participants themselves reported in a screening survey and a study questionnaire. In the prospective study, mobile phlebotomists collected whole blood, serum and a nasopharyngeal or oropharyngeal swab from each participant. Over a roughly 2-month period, participants in the prospective study had the option of providing additional blood draws and questionnaires. Blood samples from the prospective study were shipped frozen or at room temperature prior to DNA extraction.

The sample comprised PBMCs or T cells enriched from blood (not recorded which). The chain is assembled from TRBV9 and TRBJ2-2, and 9 bases in between align with TRBD2. The TCR originated in a woman between 50 and 59 years old in a cohort exposed to, infected with or recovered from COVID-19 (not recorded which). CDR3 protein: CASSVLSGGSGGELFF. The sequenced DNA is TGTGCCAGCAGCGTATTGAGCGGGGGGAGTGGCGGGGAGCTGTTTTTT.